This TCR beta chain was identified in a study of blood T cell repertoires in COVID-19. The CDR3 is 12 amino acids. Trimming took 6 bases from V and 7 from J, leaving 9 bases between them. Assay used: immunoSEQ multiplex PCR; TCRdb lists only in-frame clones, some missing. The table lists over 90,000 clones, roughly 84% of them singletons. The sequence was obtained from a human donor in a cohort sampled during active COVID-19. This chain joins TRBV12-3 or TRBV12-4 and TRBJ1-4; D is unclear. Sequences were obtained from peripheral blood. The CDR3 DNA is TGTGCCAGCAGCTCGCGGGTTGAAAAACTGTTTTTT. The encoded protein is CASSSRVEKLFF.